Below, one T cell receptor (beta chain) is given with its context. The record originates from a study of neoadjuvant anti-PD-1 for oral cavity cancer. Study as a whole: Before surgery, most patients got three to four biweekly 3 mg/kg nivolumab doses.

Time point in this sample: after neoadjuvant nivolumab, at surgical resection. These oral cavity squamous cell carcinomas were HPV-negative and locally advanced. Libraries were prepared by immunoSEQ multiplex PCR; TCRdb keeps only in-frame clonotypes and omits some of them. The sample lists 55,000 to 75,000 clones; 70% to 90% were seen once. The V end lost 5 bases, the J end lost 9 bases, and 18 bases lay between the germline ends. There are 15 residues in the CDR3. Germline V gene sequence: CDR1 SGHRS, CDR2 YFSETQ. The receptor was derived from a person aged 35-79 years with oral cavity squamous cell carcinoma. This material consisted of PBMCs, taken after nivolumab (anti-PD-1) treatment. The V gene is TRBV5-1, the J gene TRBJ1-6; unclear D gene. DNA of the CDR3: TGCGCCAGCAGATCCCCCGGTGCAGCGAGTTCACCCCTCCACTTT. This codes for CASRSPGAASSPLHF.